This T cell receptor beta chain originates from a study of CD8 T cells in ankylosing spondylitis. Whole-study findings and limits: A TCR beta motif of roughly eight highly homologous variants appeared characteristic of ankylosing spondylitis blood.

From the 5' RACE reads, TCRdb called clonotypes with MiXCR, one entry per CDR3 protein. The sample lists fewer than 400,000 distinct CDR3 sequences, around 7.6% seen once, with 13% to 15% in the top ten. From germline, CDR1 is SGHTA and CDR2 FQGNSA. The CDR3 covers 14 residues. The V segment lost 6 bases and the J segment 4 bases; nucleotides outside the gene matches: 7. At least ten counts were recorded for this clonotype. Its antigen is still unknown. The sample taken for sequencing was blood, either unsorted or a sorted T cell fraction (not recorded which). The sequence came from a male donor with ankylosing spondylitis. The chain recombines TRBV7-2 with TRBJ2-3; TRBD1 aligns across 7 bases. The CDR3 protein is CASRSGTGADTQYF. The CDR3 DNA is TGTGCCAGCAGGTCCGGTACAGGGGCAGATACGCAGTATTTT. Looking up the rest from reference TRBV7-2 and TRBJ2-3 gives the full variable domain: GAGVSQSPSNKVTEKGKDVELRCDPISGHTALYWYRQSLGQGLEFLIYFQGNSAPDKSGLPSDRFSAERTGGSVSTLTIQRTQQEDSAVYLCASRSGTGADTQYFGPGTRLTVL.